This TCR beta chain was identified in a study of human T cells and chemical hapten exposure. Study information: 2% DPC was applied to around 2 cm by around 2 cm of upper inner arm skin for sensitization. Patients additionally received therapeutic doses of diphenylcyclopropenone on the scalp once a week, and this continued throughout the roughly 26-week study.

Turning to this clonotype: Antigen: not known.

Time point meaning: patch test 3, about 24 weeks after DPC sensitization. Specified treatment: therapeutic diphenylcyclopropenone sensitization with weekly scalp DPC. Before extraction, the whole blood was not fractionated, and total RNA was taken from it. General study results and limits: PT1 expanded TCR numbers rose with patch test score.

Using its own MiXCR run on the RACE reads, TCRdb lists one record per CDR3 protein. The sample holds 50,000 to 65,000 distinct CDR3 sequences, about 10% seen once. Trimming took 7 bases from V and 6 from J; bases not matched to a gene: 8. This CDR3 comprises 14 residues. The germline V gene encodes CDR1 SQVTM and CDR2 ANQGSEA. The clonotype was recovered from a woman aged 40 to 50 with alopecia areata. Some clones in this sample may be carry-over from other donors' samples. The material sequenced was whole blood, taken in connection with sensitization to the hapten diphenylcyclopropenone (DPC). This chain links TRBV29-1 with TRBJ2-1; 11 bases match TRBD2. This CDR3 is CSGKIAGGLNEQFF. CDR3 DNA sequence: TGCAGCGGCAAGATAGCGGGGGGGCTCAATGAGCAGTTCTTC.